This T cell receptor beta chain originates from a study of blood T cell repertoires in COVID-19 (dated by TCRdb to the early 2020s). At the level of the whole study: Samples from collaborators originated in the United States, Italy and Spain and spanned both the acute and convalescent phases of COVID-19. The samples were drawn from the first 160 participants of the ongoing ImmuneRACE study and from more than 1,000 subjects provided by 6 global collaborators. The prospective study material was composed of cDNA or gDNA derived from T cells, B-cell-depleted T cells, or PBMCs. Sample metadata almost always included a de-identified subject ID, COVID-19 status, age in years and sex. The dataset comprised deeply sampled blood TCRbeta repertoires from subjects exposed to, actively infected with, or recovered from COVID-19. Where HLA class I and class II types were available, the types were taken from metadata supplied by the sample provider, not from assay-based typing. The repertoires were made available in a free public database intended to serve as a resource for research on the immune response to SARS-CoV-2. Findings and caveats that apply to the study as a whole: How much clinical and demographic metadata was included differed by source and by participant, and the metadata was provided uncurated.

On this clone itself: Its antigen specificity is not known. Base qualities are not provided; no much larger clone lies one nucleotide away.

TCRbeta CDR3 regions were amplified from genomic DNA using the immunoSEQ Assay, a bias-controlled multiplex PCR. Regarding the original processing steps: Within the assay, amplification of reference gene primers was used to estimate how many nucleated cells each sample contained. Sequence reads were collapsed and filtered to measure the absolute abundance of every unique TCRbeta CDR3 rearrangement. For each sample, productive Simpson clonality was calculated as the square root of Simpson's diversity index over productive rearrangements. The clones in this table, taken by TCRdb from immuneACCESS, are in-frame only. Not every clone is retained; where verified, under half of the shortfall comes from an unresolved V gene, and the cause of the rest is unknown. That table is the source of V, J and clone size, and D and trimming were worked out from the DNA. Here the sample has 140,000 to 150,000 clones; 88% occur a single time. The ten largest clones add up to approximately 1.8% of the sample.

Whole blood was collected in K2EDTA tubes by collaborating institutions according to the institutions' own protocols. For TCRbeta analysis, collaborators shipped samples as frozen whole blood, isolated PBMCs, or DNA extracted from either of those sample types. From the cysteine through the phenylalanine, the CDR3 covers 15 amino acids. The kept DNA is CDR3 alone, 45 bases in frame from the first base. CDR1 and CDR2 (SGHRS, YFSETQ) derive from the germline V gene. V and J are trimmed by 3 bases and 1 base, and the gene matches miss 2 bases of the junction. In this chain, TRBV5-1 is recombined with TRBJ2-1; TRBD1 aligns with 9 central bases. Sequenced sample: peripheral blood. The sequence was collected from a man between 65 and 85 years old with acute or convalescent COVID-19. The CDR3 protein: CASSSGQGSYNEQFF. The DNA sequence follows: TGCGCCAGCAGCTCCGGACAGGGGTCCTACAATGAGCAGTTCTTC.